This TCR beta chain was recorded in a study of cytomegalovirus exposure and HLA in healthy donors (dated by TCRdb to about 2017). General notes on the study: According to an earlier analysis of 587 of the donors, about 190 million T cells yielded some 110 million unique TCR beta sequences and 276 Gb of sequence data. An early release covering just under 650 HLA-typed donors comprised roughly 300 gigabases of sequencing data and 85 million or so unique TCR sequences. Among the roughly 410 genotyped donors, about 83% belonged to the genetic ancestry cluster associated with self-reported Caucasian donors. The study aimed to test whether cataloging public T cell receptors could reveal signatures of past pathogen exposure. The study used immunosequencing to profile the T cell repertoires of several hundred subjects and linked those repertoires to cytomegalovirus serostatus. In addition to the first cohort of 500 to 850 subjects, a separate validation cohort of 130 or so different subjects was used. The study combined high-throughput TCR immunosequencing, statistical association of individual TCRs with disease status, and machine learning to predict cytomegalovirus infection status. A later analysis re-examined previously published TCR beta repertoires from roughly 650 donors and added high-resolution HLA genotyping to investigate patterns of TCR occurrence. Rather than using new phenotypic data, the later analysis identified candidate immune exposures from TCR beta sequences and from how often those sequences occurred across donors. In an earlier analysis of 500 to 650 of the donors, high-throughput TCR beta sequencing was used to judge whether each TCR beta V gene segment behaved as functional or pseudogenic. Donor age, sex, ethnicity and CMV serostatus were compiled alongside the repertoire data. A later genetic analysis used genome-wide SNP genotypes for 398 of the 666 donors, treating that subset as a discovery cohort. All discovery cohort repertoires had been generated using a single sequencing platform. HLA typing included class I and class II loci at four-digit resolution. The number of donors typed differed by locus, with about 629-630 for A, B, C, DRB1 and DQB1, over 500 for DQA1, about 610 for DPA1, and about 450 for DPB1. Because of strong linkage in the cohort, roughly 5 DR-DQ haplotypes were treated as single units for association and clustering. Among almost 400 genotyped donors of the cohort, an average of around 240,000 unique TCR beta nucleotide sequences were sequenced per donor, roughly a sixth of them non-productive.

Findings and caveats that apply to the study as a whole: In a later analysis, the rate of TCR association differed among HLA loci, with DRB1 alleles having the most associated TCRs and HLA-C alleles having the fewest. In a later analysis, HLA-associated TCR beta chains were found to be more clonally expanded and to have lower generation probabilities than equally common non-associated chains. In an earlier analysis of roughly 560 of the donors, most TCR beta V segments were observed in productive rearrangements about 90% or about 30% of the time, broadly matching IMGT annotations. Because HLA typing was unavailable for some donors at each locus, only the typed subset was used in association tests. In a later genetic analysis, fewer N-insertions in productive TCRs were reported among donors in an Asian-associated ancestry cluster than the roughly 700-donor mean. Seventeen rarely observed V segments, including chromosome 9 orphons, were excluded from the earlier analysis of a few hundred of the donors because counts were too low. In a later analysis, most CMV-associated TCR beta chains were found to appear HLA-restricted, with HLA associations seemingly driven largely by CMV exposure. In a later analysis, several top co-occurrence clusters were reported to appear linked to parvovirus B19, influenza, CMV and Epstein-Barr virus. In both the original and validation cohorts, the classifier was reported to diagnose cytomegalovirus status with high specificity and sensitivity. A group of highly shared sequence variants was considered likely to be a technical artifact of the sequencing pipeline. In a later analysis, over 15,000 TCR beta sequences were associated with specific HLA alleles at a false discovery rate of 0.05. Three of the identified cytomegalovirus-associated TCR beta chains were confirmed in vitro to be specific for cytomegalovirus antigens. In a later genetic analysis, a missense DCLRE1C variant was associated with V-gene and J-gene trimming of TCR beta chains, and the association was replicated in an independent cohort. The cohort was sequenced for TCR beta chains only, and without alpha or paired-chain data the features that could be detected were limited. Most TCR sequences were seen in very few donors, while some public TCRs were found in many individuals. It was suggested by the authors that the approach could potentially be generalized to other disease states and immunological phenotypes. A further reported finding was that TCR beta sequences accurately predicted the HLA-A and HLA-B alleles for most subjects in the first cohort. When HLA alleles, especially DR and DQ, strongly co-occurred, TCR associations were difficult to assign to individual alleles. The only immune exposure information available for the cohort was CMV serostatus. The study gave a list of under 200 TCR beta chains associated with cytomegalovirus. Correlated functional status among segregating V segments might reflect linkage disequilibrium, but an unknown experimental factor could not be ruled out. Some IMGT-functional V segments, including TRBV6-2 and TRBV6-3, could not be told apart with the 87-base-pair reads, so those segments were excluded. Roughly uniform sequencing depth across donors was assumed in presence/absence analyses, although this assumption may not hold.

Worth noting for this clone: Its antigen specificity is not known. Qualities for individual bases were not recorded, and no much larger clone is one base off.

The CDR3 holds 15 amino acids from the cysteine to the phenylalanine. Just CDR3 DNA is preserved here, 45 bases in frame from base 1. V loses 2 bases at its end and J loses 2 bases; junction bases beyond the gene matches: 3. Per the germline V gene, SGHNT is the CDR1 and YENEEA is the CDR2. In total, 500 to 700 healthy bone marrow donors made up the cohort. At the time of sampling, every cohort member was nominally healthy, though immune exposures that went unrecorded were likely present. The donor was CMV seronegative and belonged to the group of roughly 330 seronegative cohort members. A peripheral blood sample was provided by each donor, and peripheral blood mononuclear cells were used for TCR beta sequencing. Genomic DNA was extracted from the blood cell samples with the Qiagen DNeasy Blood Extraction Kit. Library preparation was by the immunoSEQ multiplex PCR assay. The multiplex PCR relied on a mix of 60 forward primers for TCR Vbeta segments and 13 reverse primers for TCR Jbeta segments. The CDR3 region of rearranged TCR beta genes was amplified from genomic DNA by a multiplex PCR assay. Amplified TCR beta libraries were sequenced as 87-base-pair reads on the Illumina HiSeq System. In the original analysis: In a later analysis, tens of millions of unique TCR beta chains were counted across the roughly 700 repertoires, and around 10 million of these chains were shared by at least two donors. Raw reads were error-corrected and collapsed into unique sequences by a nearest-neighbor algorithm in which closely related sequences were merged to remove PCR and sequencing errors. V, D and J gene segments were assigned by aligning CDR3 sequences to IMGT reference sequences. Each retained sequence needed at least a six-nucleotide match to both a V gene segment and a J gene segment. A rearrangement was called productive if the CDR3 had no stop codons and remained in frame with V and J, and every other rearrangement was called non-productive. Following IMGT convention, CDR3 was defined as the stretch from the second conserved V-encoded cysteine up to the conserved J-encoded phenylalanine. The earlier analysis of about 640 of the donors excluded any sequence lacking an unambiguous match to a single V gene segment. An earlier analysis of approximately 590 of the donors called V segments functional above 56.7% productive rearrangements and segregating when the between-donor standard deviation exceeded 5%. To diagnose cytomegalovirus status from the catalog of TCR beta chain sequences, a statistical classification framework was built. In a later analysis, TCR nucleotide sequences were compared against IMGT/GENE-DB human TR gene sequences so that V and J genes could be assigned. Using the TCRdist pipeline, a later analysis assigned CDR3 sequences along with most-parsimonious VDJ recombination scenarios. A later analysis defined each TCR beta chain by its CDR3 amino acid sequence plus V-gene family, and excluded reads lacking a unique V-gene family. In a later analysis, 500 to 700 highly shared, low-generation-probability nucleotide sequences were removed to address suspected cross-contamination and a sequencing artifact. In a later analysis, a clonal expansion index for each public chain was calculated from normalized within-repertoire ranks of inferred template counts. A later analysis computed generation probabilities with a VDJ recombination model fitted to out-of-frame rearrangements, and checked the results against IGoR. In a later analysis, TCR-TCR, TCR-HLA and TCR-CMV co-occurrence was scored with hypergeometric tests, and a repertoire-size bias correction was applied to TCR pairs. In a later analysis, false discovery rates were estimated by permuting HLA or CMV assignments 20 times. A later analysis grouped co-occurring TCRs with DBSCAN, adding TCRdist sequence similarity when clustering within HLA-allele-positive subsets. Repertoires with fewer than 30,000 or more than 120,000 public chains, plus five repertoires with anomalous nucleotide sharing, were excluded from co-occurrence clustering. Drawn from immuneACCESS, this table holds only the in-frame rearrangements with V and J called that TCRdb kept. Clones are partly lost; checked studies trace under half to an unresolved V gene and leave the rest unexplained. The V and J calls and the clone size are those of that table, but D and trimming were determined from the DNA. The table for this sample lists 170,000 or so clones; 75% to 90% of them were counted only once. The top ten constitute around 1.5% of the sample.

Sequenced material: PBMCs. The sequence came from a man aged 50 or older in good health and CMV-seronegative. In this chain, TRBV11-3 is recombined with TRBJ2-7, with 10 bases aligning to TRBD1. The CDR3 here reads CASSLTGQGTYEQYF. The sequenced DNA: TGTGCCAGCAGCTTAACGGGACAGGGGACCTACGAGCAGTACTTC. Outside the CDR3, residues come from the reference TRBV11-3 and TRBJ2-7 proteins, so the full variable domain is: EAGVVQSPRYKIIEKKQPVAFWCNPISGHNTLYWYLQNLGQGPELLIRYENEEAVDDSQLPKDRFSAERLKGVDSTLKIQPAELGDSAVYLCASSLTGQGTYEQYFGPGTRLTVT.